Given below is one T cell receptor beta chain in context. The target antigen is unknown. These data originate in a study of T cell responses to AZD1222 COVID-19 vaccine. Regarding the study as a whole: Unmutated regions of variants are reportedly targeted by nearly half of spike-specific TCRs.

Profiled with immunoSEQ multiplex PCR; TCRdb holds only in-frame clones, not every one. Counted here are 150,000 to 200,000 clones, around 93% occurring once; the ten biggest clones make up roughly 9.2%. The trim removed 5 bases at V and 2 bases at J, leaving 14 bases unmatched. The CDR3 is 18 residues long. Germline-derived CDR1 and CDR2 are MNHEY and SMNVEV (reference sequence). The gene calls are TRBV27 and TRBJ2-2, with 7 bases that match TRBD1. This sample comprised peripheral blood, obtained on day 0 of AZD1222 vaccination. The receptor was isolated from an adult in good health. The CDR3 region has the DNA TGTGCCAGCAGTCCCACACCTCCGGGACAGAGAAACACCGGGGAGCTGTTTTTT. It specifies CASSPTPPGQRNTGELFF.